What follows are 28 T cell receptor beta chains derived from one specimen sequenced in a study of blood T cells in healthy people across ages. Using a J-beta primer mix together with a sample-barcoded 5' primer, a second PCR was run for roughly 7 to 11 cycles. TCRdb reprocessed the 5' RACE reads via MiXCR and lists one record per CDR3 protein. The sample carries around 500,000 distinct CDR3 sequences, roughly 43% recorded once. The specimen sequenced was blood. These receptors were collected from a man older than 75 in good health.

This clonotype has just a few counts. This chain joins TRBV29-1 and TRBJ2-1; 7 nucleotides match TRBD1. V was pared by 7 bases and J by 14 bases, with 11 bases of the junction left unmatched. This CDR3 region has 11 residues. CDR1 is SQVTM and CDR2 is ANQGSEA in the germline V gene. CDR3 DNA: TGCAGCGCCGCCACAGACAGGGTTAAGTTCTTC. Its translation: CSAATDRVKFF.

The genes are TRBV20-1 and TRBJ2-5; 7 bases line up with TRBD2. The J call may be wrong; the DNA end is better matched by TRBJ2-1. The CDR3 runs to 14 residues. Germline-derived CDR1 and CDR2 are DFQATT and SNEGSKA (reference sequence). The CDR3 loop reads CSARDRRGGGTQFF. CDR3 DNA: TGCAGTGCTAGAGATAGACGTGGGGGGGGGACCCAGTTCTTC.

The chain couples TRBV10-3 to TRBJ2-1; 10 bases are shared with TRBD2. CDR3 size: 15 residues. Germline CDR1 and CDR2: ENHRY and SYGVKD. The V and J ends lost 4 bases and 2 bases, in that order; junction bases with no gene match: 2. CDR3 region: CAISGTSGTYNEQFF. CDR3 DNA: TGTGCCATCAGTGGGACTAGCGGTACCTACAATGAGCAGTTCTTC.

This clonotype was recorded a few times. J is TRBJ2-5 and V is TRBV4-2; 7 bases line up with TRBD1. CDR1 and CDR2 (germline): LGHNA, YNFKEQ. CDR3 length: 17 amino acids. Trimming removed 1 base from V and 0 bases from J; junction bases left unmatched: 8. The CDR3 loop reads CASSQVPQGPYQETQYF. The DNA for the CDR3 is TGTGCCAGCAGCCAAGTCCCACAGGGGCCGTACCAAGAGACCCAGTACTTC.

The V call is TRBV6-5, the J call TRBJ1-5, with 7 bases identical to TRBD1. The junction had 7 bases not matched to a gene; V was cut back by 0 bases and J by 2 bases. Per germline, CDR1 MNHEY and CDR2 SVGAGI. The CDR3 totals 17 residues. For the CDR3, the DNA is TGTGCCAGCAGTTACTCGTATGACAGGGCGGGCAATCAGCCCCAGCATTTT. It is translated as CASSYSYDRAGNQPQHF.

The table lists this clonotype with many counts. The chain employs TRBV29-1 and TRBJ2-3; possibly TRBD1 or TRBD2 for D (5 bases each). Germline V gene data show CDR1 as SQVTM and CDR2 as ANQGSEA. The CDR3 loop spans 14 amino acids. V was clipped by 1 base and J by 1 base, with 9 bases between them. The CDR3 spells CSVEGQGRTDTQYF. The DNA for the CDR3 is TGCAGCGTTGAAGGCCAGGGACGCACAGATACGCAGTATTTT.

V is TRBV2 and J is TRBJ2-1; tentatively, D is TRBD2 (6 bases). Germline-derived CDR1 and CDR2 are SNHLY and FYNNEI. The CDR3 extends over 15 amino acids. Trimming removed 3 bases at V and 8 bases at J, with 17 bases between. Here the CDR3 DNA reads TGTGCCAGCAGTGACTTTGGGGCGGGATTGGATGAGCAGTTCTTC. Protein sequence: CASSDFGAGLDEQFF.

Points on this clonotype: A much larger clone is a single base away; this may be a read error. The chain employs TRBV6-6 and TRBJ2-7; D gene unclear. Germline V CDR1 and CDR2: MNHNY, SVGAGI (reference sequence). The CDR3 loop spans 11 amino acids. The V end was cut by 6 bases, the J end by 2 bases, with 5 bases between. CDR3 in amino acids: CASRNAYEQYF. CDR3 nucleotide sequence: TGTGCCAGCAGGAACGCCTACGAGCAGTACTTC.

This clonotype was counted between two and nine times. A clone one base away is much larger, so this may be a read error. The chain is built from TRBV6-5 and TRBJ2-1; the D gene could be TRBD1 or TRBD2 (6 bases each). TRBJ2-7 matches the DNA end more closely, so the J call is doubtful. CDR1 and CDR2 (germline): MNHEY, SVGAGI. The CDR3 has 16 residues. The CDR3 nucleotides read TGTGCCAGCAGTTACACCCCCGGGGGCTCCTACAATGAGCAGTACTTC. It translates to CASSYTPGGSYNEQYF.

The J gene is TRBJ1-1, the V gene TRBV7-9; TRBD1 might be the D (6 bases). Trimming removed 5 bases at V and 1 base at J, with 14 bases between. This CDR3 comprises 15 residues. Germline values: CDR1 SEHNR, CDR2 FQNEAQ (reference sequence). CDR3 in amino acids: CASSPGVGTNTEAFF. CDR3 sequence (DNA): TGTGCCAGCAGCCCAGGGGTCGGGACGAACACTGAAGCTTTCTTT.

This clonotype came up a few times. The V and J genes are TRBV12-3 or TRBV12-4 and TRBJ1-5; tentative D call: TRBD1 (6 bases). The CDR3 has 14 amino acids. V gave up 3 bases and J gave up 7 bases, with 13 bases separating them. The CDR3 DNA follows: TGTGCCAGCAGTTTTAGTACAGGGAGACAGCCCCAGCATTTT. Its protein is CASSFSTGRQPQHF.

The CDR3: CASSSDSGTYEQYF. The CDR3 DNA reads as TGTGCCAGCAGCTCCGACTCAGGAACCTACGAGCAGTACTTC. The genes are TRBV7-2 and TRBJ2-7; no clear D. Between the trimmed V and J ends, which lost 4 bases and 2 bases, there was a span of 12 bases. The CDR3 is 14 amino acids. Germline CDR1 and CDR2: SGHTA and FQGNSA.

This clonotype was counted only a few times. This rearrangement joins TRBV20-1 to TRBJ2-1; tentatively, D is TRBD2 (5 bases). Germline CDR1 reads DFQATT; CDR2 reads SNEGSKA (reference sequence). V was pared by 3 bases and J by 7 bases, with 13 bases between. The CDR3 has 13 residues. DNA of the CDR3: TGCAGTGCTAGCGGACCCCAGCGGAATGAGCAGTTCTTC. This encodes CSASGPQRNEQFF.

J is TRBJ2-3 and V is TRBV7-2; 12 bases align to TRBD2. With V trimmed by 6 bases and J by 8 bases, 9 bases remained unmatched. The germline V gene encodes CDR1 SGHTA and CDR2 FQGNSA. The CDR3 spans 15 residues. The CDR3 loop reads CASSLAGGLRGTQYF. The CDR3, as DNA: TGTGCCAGCAGTCTAGCGGGGGGGCTAAGGGGTACGCAGTATTTT.

The table lists this clonotype with a few counts. V gene TRBV20-1 combines with J gene TRBJ2-3; perhaps TRBD1 as D (5 bases). From germline, CDR1 is DFQATT and CDR2 SNEGSKA (reference sequence). Trimming left V 1 base short and J 6 bases short, with 11 bases between. The CDR3 sequence is 13 residues long. The CDR3 spells CSARAGPSDTQYF. In DNA, the CDR3 is TGCAGTGCTAGAGCAGGGCCCTCCGATACGCAGTATTTT.

The chain recombines TRBV20-1 with TRBJ2-2, with TRBD1 identical over 8 bases. The CDR3 consists of 16 residues. V was pared by 0 bases and J by 0 bases, with 3 bases of the junction left unmatched. The V gene's germline CDR1 is DFQATT and CDR2 SNEGSKA (reference sequence). The CDR3 DNA follows: TGCAGTGCTAGAGATCTGGACAGGGCGAACACCGGGGAGCTGTTTTTT. Its protein is CSARDLDRANTGELFF.

CDR3 sequence: CASSSTDSINEQFF. The CDR3 DNA reads TGTGCCAGCAGCTCAACCGACAGCATCAATGAGCAGTTCTTC. V and J are TRBV7-9 and TRBJ2-1, with a possible D match to TRBD1 (5 bases). Germline CDR1 SEHNR, CDR2 FQNEAQ (reference sequence). Trimming shortened V by 4 bases and J by 6 bases, and 13 bases separated the two germline ends. The CDR3 runs 14 residues.

This chain links TRBV12-3 or TRBV12-4 with TRBJ1-2; no firm D call. Trimming took off 7 bases at V and 0 bases at J, with 12 bases between the two ends. The CDR3 length is 14 residues. CDR3 bases: TGTGCCAGCATCGCAGGCTCCACTAACTATGGCTACACCTTC. It specifies CASIAGSTNYGYTF.

The CDR3 here is CASRRGTGVQPQHF. Written as DNA, the CDR3 is TGTGCCAGCAGGCGGGGGACAGGGGTTCAGCCCCAGCATTTT. The chain joins TRBV12-3 or TRBV12-4 to TRBJ1-5, with 10 bases matching TRBD1. The trim removed 6 bases at V and 6 bases at J, leaving 5 bases unmatched. The CDR3 totals 14 residues.

This clonotype was observed a few times. The chain links TRBV7-9 to TRBJ2-1; D not certain. Germline V CDR1 and CDR2: SEHNR, FQNEAQ (reference sequence). V shed 1 base and J shed 6 bases, with 7 bases lying between them. The CDR3 covers 13 residues. The DNA for the CDR3 is TGTGCCAGCAGCTTAGGGTCCCTCAATGAGCAGTTCTTC. Amino acid sequence: CASSLGSLNEQFF. Full variable domain (missing parts from reference TRBV7-9 and TRBJ2-1): DTGVSQNPRHKITKRGQNVTFRCDPISEHNRLYWYRQTLGQGPEFLTYFQNEAQLEKSRLLSDRFSAERPKGSFSTLEIQRTEQGDSAMYLCASSLGSLNEQFFGPGTRLTVL.

The V and J genes are TRBV12-3 or TRBV12-4 and TRBJ1-4; a weak D match, TRBD1 (5 bases). With 4 bases removed from V and 8 bases from J, the gap between germline ends came to 14 bases. The length of the CDR3 is 14 residues. The CDR3 DNA is TGTGCCAGCAGTTCCAGGGTAGGGGTCGAAAAACTGTTTTTT. It yields the protein CASSSRVGVEKLFF.

Comments on this clonotype: This could be a read error, since a much larger clone is one nucleotide away. The chain joins TRBV4-1 to TRBJ2-6; D possibly corresponds to TRBD2 (6 bases). V shed 6 bases and J shed 1 base, with 10 bases lying between them. CDR3 length equals 15 residues. In germline, CDR1 is MGHRA, CDR2 YSYEKL. Here the CDR3 DNA reads TGCGCCAGCAGTCGGGACTTGTCTGGGGCCAACGTCCTGACTTTC. It specifies CASSRDLSGANVLTF.

The chain links TRBV3-1 to TRBJ1-3; D is uncertain. The CDR3 contains 15 residues. V lost 0 bases and J lost 2, with 8 bases in between. Germline values: CDR1 LGHDT, CDR2 YNNKEL (reference sequence). DNA for the CDR3: TGTGCCAGCAGCCAAGATCCTGGGACTGGAAACACCATATATTTT. Translated, it gives CASSQDPGTGNTIYF.

This clonotype was found many times. The rearrangement links TRBV6-5 to TRBJ1-2; no clear D gene. With 0 bases removed from V and 6 bases from J, the gap between germline ends came to 8 bases. Germline V lookup: CDR1 MNHEY, CDR2 SVGAGI. The CDR3 is 13 amino acids. The CDR3 loop reads CASSYSRGNGYTF. The CDR3 region has the DNA TGTGCCAGCAGTTACTCGAGAGGCAATGGCTACACCTTC.

The chain recombines TRBV20-1 with TRBJ1-4; D is unclear. This CDR3 has 15 residues. Trimming left V 6 bases short and J 3 bases short, with 17 bases between. Germline loops: CDR1 DFQATT, CDR2 SNEGSKA (reference sequence). The DNA of the CDR3 is TGCAGTGCCCCGGACCCAAAGACGTCTAATGAAAAACTGTTTTTT. Translation gives CSAPDPKTSNEKLFF.

V usage is TRBV15 and J usage is TRBJ2-3; D possibly corresponds to TRBD1 (6 bases). V was trimmed by 0 bases and J by 9 bases, leaving 10 bases between them. The CDR3 length is 13 residues. Germline V CDR1 and CDR2: LNHNV, YYDKDF (reference sequence). The CDR3 DNA sequence: TGTGCCACCAGCAGAGATCTTGGGGGCACGCAGTATTTT. This encodes CATSRDLGGTQYF.

The genes are TRBV6-2 or TRBV6-3 and TRBJ1-1; D gene unclear. Germline assignment: CDR1 MNHEY and CDR2 SVGEGT. Trimming stripped 6 bases from V and 5 bases from J, with 16 bases between. The CDR3 spans 14 residues. The CDR3 loop reads CASSRAPGGTEAFF. CDR3 DNA sequence: TGTGCCAGCAGCCGGGCCCCTGGAGGGACTGAAGCTTTCTTT.

This clonotype was seen a few times. This rearrangement joins TRBV24-1 to TRBJ2-1; D uncertain. From germline, CDR1 is KGHDR and CDR2 SFDVKD. V dropped 5 bases and J dropped 3 bases, with 10 bases sitting between them. The CDR3 spans 14 residues. The CDR3 coding sequence is TGTGCCACCAGTGGTGGGCAGGACTACAATGAGCAGTTCTTC. It yields the protein CATSGGQDYNEQFF.